This passage covers 30 T cell receptor beta chains from one sample sequenced in a study of beta chain features in type 1 diabetes. The whole isolated RNA underwent reverse transcription, so sequencing captured expressed TCRB transcripts. TCRdb keeps only in-frame clones here, not all; method: immunoSEQ multiplex PCR. The table shows 810,000 or so clones, with 17% occurring only once. Source material: naive CD4+ T cells from blood. The receptors derive from a woman aged 18-29 years in good health.

CDR3 sequence: CAISGQGTSGYTF. DNA for the CDR3: TGTGCCATCAGTGGACAGGGAACTTCAGGCTACACCTTC. The chain has TRBV10-3 and TRBJ1-2; the match to TRBD1 covers 7 bases. This CDR3 has 13 residues. V was clipped by 4 bases and J by 8 bases; unmatched bases: 7. The germline V gene has CDR1 ENHRY and CDR2 SYGVKD.

CDR3 in DNA: TGTGCCAGCAGCTTCGCCGGGACAGCTAACTATGGCTACACCTTC. It is translated as CASSFAGTANYGYTF. The chain employs TRBV5-4 and TRBJ1-2; TRBD1 agrees at 7 bases. CDR3 size: 15 residues. Per germline, CDR1 SGHNT and CDR2 YYREEE (reference sequence). Losses at the gene ends were 2 bases for V and 0 bases for J; bases not matched to a gene: 4.

Only a few counts were recorded for this clone. The CDR3 bases are TGTGCCAGCAGCTGGACGACCTACGAGCAGTACTTC. Translated: CASSWTTYEQYF. The V gene is TRBV7-2, the J gene TRBJ2-5; no definite D call. The J call is doubtful: the DNA matches TRBJ2-7 better. This CDR3 contains 12 residues. CDR1 and CDR2 from the germline V gene are SGHTA and FQGNSA.

This clone was counted a few times. The chain couples TRBV4-2 to TRBJ2-5; TRBD2 agrees at 9 bases. The CDR3 is 14 amino acids. The germline V gene has CDR1 LGHNA and CDR2 YNFKEQ. After removal of 1 base from V and 5 bases from J, the junction contained 2 bases not matched to a gene. The CDR3 DNA reads as TGTGCCAGCAGCCAAGTAGCGGGAGCGGAGACCCAGTACTTC. It specifies CASSQVAGAETQYF.

This clone was observed a few times. This chain connects TRBV10-2 to TRBJ2-3; D is unresolved. CDR1 and CDR2 from the germline V gene are WSHSY and SAAADI. CDR3 size: 15 residues. The V end was cut by 8 bases, the J end by 0 bases, with 15 bases between. The CDR3 bases are TGCGCCAGCCTGGCTACGTTACGGAGCACAGATACGCAGTATTTT. This sequence encodes CASLATLRSTDTQYF.

This clone came up a few times. The genes are TRBV9 and TRBJ1-2; 7 bases match TRBD1. This CDR3 is built from 14 residues. Per germline, CDR1 SGDLS and CDR2 YYNGEE. The ends lost 0 bases at V and 7 bases at J; junction bases unmatched: 6. The CDR3 reads CASSVDGHRGGYTF. The CDR3 DNA sequence: TGTGCCAGCAGCGTAGACGGACACAGGGGTGGCTACACCTTC.

The gene calls are TRBV18 and TRBJ2-7; D is unresolved. Germline assignment: CDR1 KGHSH and CDR2 LQKENI. The CDR3 runs to 14 residues. With 1 base removed from V and 2 bases from J, the gap between germline ends came to 9 bases. Here the CDR3 reads CASSPRKITYEQYF. The CDR3, as DNA: TGTGCCAGCTCACCACGAAAGATTACCTACGAGCAGTACTTC. The complete variable domain, with remaining parts taken from reference TRBV18 and TRBJ2-7, reads NAGVMQNPRHLVRRRGQEARLRCSPMKGHSHVYWYRQLPEEGLKFMVYLQKENIIDESGMPKERFSAEFPKEGPSILRIQQVVRGDSAAYFCASSPRKITYEQYFGPGTRLTVT.

This chain connects TRBV6-5 to TRBJ2-1; 7 bases are a match to TRBD2. Germline V gives CDR1 MNHEY, CDR2 SVGAGI. The V segment lost 5 bases and the J segment 0 bases; nucleotides outside the gene matches: 4. This CDR3 region has 15 residues. The CDR3 bases are TGTGCCAGCAGTCCGACTAGCCACTCCTACAATGAGCAGTTCTTC. Translation gives CASSPTSHSYNEQFF.

This clone has just one count. The gene calls are TRBV27 and TRBJ2-1; 7 bases are shared with TRBD2. Looked up from germline, CDR1 is MNHEY and CDR2 is SMNVEV (reference sequence). This CDR3 has 15 residues. Trimming at V came to 3 bases and at J to 1 base, leaving 3 bases not matched to a gene. CDR3 DNA: TGTGCCAGCAGTTTCCTAGCGGCTTCCTACAATGAGCAGTTCTTC. Translated, it gives CASSFLAASYNEQFF.

This clone was counted a few times. The CDR3, as DNA: TGTGCCAGCACCGACAGGGGCTTCAACACCGGGGAGCTGTTTTTT. The encoded protein is CASTDRGFNTGELFF. The J gene is TRBJ2-2, the V gene TRBV6-1; TRBD1 agrees at 8 bases. The CDR3 consists of 15 residues. The V gene end was trimmed by 7 bases and the J gene end by 2 bases; junction bases not matched to a gene: 6. Germline assignment: CDR1 MNHNS and CDR2 SASEGT.

The V and J genes are TRBV7-9 and TRBJ2-7, with TRBD2 identical over 9 bases. CDR3 length equals 16 residues. V lost 5 bases, J lost 3 bases, and 11 bases stayed unmatched. Looked up from germline, CDR1 is SEHNR and CDR2 is FQNEAQ (reference sequence). The CDR3 region has the DNA TGTGCCAGCAGCCCCCGAGGAGCGGGAGGCCACTACGAGCAGTACTTC. Amino acids: CASSPRGAGGHYEQYF.

This clone was seen more than once but under ten times. The gene calls are TRBV11-2 and TRBJ2-1, with 7 bases aligning to TRBD1. Germline lookup yields CDR1 SGHAT and CDR2 FQNNGV. The CDR3 contains 14 residues. The junction had 4 bases not matched to a gene; V was cut back by 0 bases and J by 8 bases. The CDR3 nucleotides read TGTGCCAGCAGCTTAGAACTAACAGGGGATGAGCAGTTCTTC. Its protein is CASSLELTGDEQFF. The variable domain in full, completed from reference TRBV11-2 and TRBJ2-1, reads EAGVAQSPRYKIIEKRQSVAFWCNPISGHATLYWYQQILGQGPKLLIQFQNNGVVDDSQLPKDRFSAERLKGVDSTLKIQPAKLEDSAVYLCASSLELTGDEQFFGPGTRLTVL.

CDR3 DNA: TGCGCCAGCTCAGAACAGGGAGGCACAGATACGCAGTATTTT. Amino acids: CASSEQGGTDTQYF. The rearrangement uses TRBV5-1 and TRBJ2-3; TRBD1 might be the D (6 bases). Germline V gene sequence: CDR1 SGHRS, CDR2 YFSETQ. Trimming shortened V by 7 bases and J by 1 base, and 13 bases separated the two germline ends. This CDR3 has 14 residues. Full variable domain (remainder filled in from reference TRBV5-1 and TRBJ2-3): KAGVTQTPRYLIKTRGQQVTLSCSPISGHRSVSWYQQTPGQGLQFLFEYFSETQRNKGNFPGRFSGRQFSNSRSEMNVSTLELGDSALYLCASSEQGGTDTQYFGPGTRLTVL.

This chain connects TRBV7-2 to TRBJ1-1, with unresolved D. CDR1 and CDR2 from the germline V gene are SGHTA and FQGNSA. This CDR3 spans 14 amino acids. Trimming removed 5 bases from V and 4 bases from J, with 14 bases in between. CDR3 loop: CASSVDTAATEAFF. CDR3 DNA: TGTGCCAGCAGCGTGGATACGGCAGCCACTGAAGCTTTCTTT.

The chain links TRBV9 to TRBJ2-1, with D perhaps matching TRBD2 (5 bases). The ends were cut back, 4 bases at V and 9 bases at J, with 20 bases in the middle. The germline V gene encodes CDR1 SGDLS and CDR2 YYNGEE. The CDR3 runs to 15 residues. Here the CDR3 DNA reads TGTGCCAGCAGCCCCCATGACGCTACGGGAAGTGAGCAGTTCTTC. Translated: CASSPHDATGSEQFF. Full variable domain (missing parts from reference TRBV9 and TRBJ2-1): DSGVTQTPKHLITATGQRVTLRCSPRSGDLSVYWYQQSLDQGLQFLIQYYNGEERAKGNILERFSAQQFPDLHSELNLSSLELGDSALYFCASSPHDATGSEQFFGPGTRLTVL.

In this sample, this clone turned up a few times. The chain couples TRBV14 to TRBJ2-1; weak D call: TRBD1 (6 bases). Germline V gives CDR1 SGHDN, CDR2 FVKESK. V was clipped by 6 bases and J by 9 bases, with 15 bases between them. The CDR3 consists of 13 residues. This CDR3 is CASSPLLGGEQFF. The CDR3 DNA sequence: TGTGCCAGCAGTCCCCTGCTAGGGGGTGAGCAGTTCTTC.

This clone has a handful of counts. This chain connects TRBV7-2 to TRBJ1-4; D remains unclear. Germline assignment: CDR1 SGHTA and CDR2 FQGNSA. Trimming shortened V by 5 bases and J by 4 bases, and 11 bases separated the two germline ends. The CDR3 consists of 14 residues. Here the CDR3 reads CASSLDGFNEKLFF. The CDR3 nucleotides read TGTGCCAGCAGCCTCGACGGATTTAATGAAAAACTGTTTTTT.

The CDR3 nucleotides read TGTGCCAGTAGTTCGCCGGGACTAGCGATCAATGAGCAGTTCTTC. It yields the protein CASSSPGLAINEQFF. The chain links TRBV19 to TRBJ2-1, with 10 bases identical to TRBD2. V was clipped by 5 bases and J by 6 bases; unmatched bases: 7. This CDR3 has 15 residues. Germline-derived CDR1 and CDR2 are LNHDA and SQIVND (reference sequence).

Details on this clone: Other DNA sequences of this sample code for an identical CDR3. This chain joins TRBV28 and TRBJ2-2; D ambiguous. Germline V gives CDR1 MDHEN, CDR2 SYDVKM. The CDR3 length is 12 residues. The V and J ends lost 6 bases and 1 base respectively, with 3 bases between them. The CDR3 is CASSENTGELFF. In nucleotides, the CDR3 is TGTGCCAGCAGCGAGAACACCGGGGAGCTGTTTTTT.

This clone was seen a few times. This chain joins TRBV14 and TRBJ2-5; tentatively, D is TRBD2 (6 bases). The CDR3 extends over 17 amino acids. V shed 0 bases and J shed 0 bases, with 14 bases lying between them. Germline CDR1 reads SGHDN; CDR2 reads FVKESK. The chain's CDR3 is CASSQDTGSGNQETQYF. CDR3 in DNA: TGTGCCAGCAGCCAAGATACGGGTAGCGGCAACCAAGAGACCCAGTACTTC.

This clone came up a few times. The V and J genes are TRBV27 and TRBJ2-5, with D unclear. V lost 6 bases, J lost 0 bases, and 8 bases lay in between. There are 13 residues in the CDR3. Germline assignment: CDR1 MNHEY and CDR2 SMNVEV (reference sequence). CDR3 in DNA: TGTGCCAGCAGACCGGCCAACCAAGAGACCCAGTACTTC. As protein: CASRPANQETQYF.

The V gene is TRBV7-2, the J gene TRBJ2-1; a weak D match, TRBD1 (5 bases). Germline CDR1 and CDR2: SGHTA and FQGNSA. The CDR3 is 15 amino acids. Trimming took off 5 bases at V and 0 bases at J, with 11 bases between the two ends. The CDR3 DNA follows: TGTGCCAGCAGCATACAGGCTCTCTCCTACAATGAGCAGTTCTTC. Protein product: CASSIQALSYNEQFF.

This clone was recorded a few times. The chain is built from TRBV12-5 and TRBJ1-1; D possibly corresponds to TRBD1 (6 bases). V lost 4 bases to trimming and J lost 3 bases, with 12 bases between them. The CDR3 sequence is 14 residues long. Germline V lookup: CDR1 LGHNT, CDR2 FRNRAP. The CDR3 region is CASGSGAGHTEAFF. The DNA for the CDR3 is TGTGCTAGTGGTTCGGGGGCGGGACACACTGAAGCTTTCTTT.

Of note for this clone: The same CDR3 can be traced to other DNA sequences in this sample. The chain combines TRBV5-1 with TRBJ2-1, with 7 bases lining up with TRBD1. Per the germline V gene, CDR1 is SGHRS and CDR2 is YFSETQ. The V and J ends lost 4 bases and 2 bases, in that order; junction bases with no gene match: 3. The CDR3 runs to 14 residues. CDR3 sequence reads: CASSPGQAYNEQFF. DNA of the CDR3: TGCGCCAGCAGCCCTGGACAGGCCTACAATGAGCAGTTCTTC.

The rearrangement uses TRBV5-4 and TRBJ1-2, with 7 bases lining up with TRBD1. The CDR3 sequence is 15 residues long. Trimming removed 4 bases from V and 3 bases from J; junction bases left unmatched: 9. Germline V gene data show CDR1 as SGHNT and CDR2 as YYREEE (reference sequence). Here the CDR3 reads CASSRDRQGDYGYTF. CDR3 in DNA: TGTGCCAGCAGCCGCGACAGGCAGGGGGACTATGGCTACACCTTC.

This clone showed up just a few times. The V call is TRBV15, the J call TRBJ2-5, with D perhaps TRBD2 (6 bases). The CDR3 sequence is 18 residues long. CDR1 is LNHNV and CDR2 is YYDKDF in the germline V gene (reference sequence). V gave up 3 bases and J gave up 0 bases, with 20 bases separating them. CDR3 sequence: CATSRSLEGPTYQETQYF. In nucleotides, the CDR3 is TGTGCCACCAGCAGGTCCTTGGAGGGGCCTACGTACCAAGAGACCCAGTACTTC.

The V call is TRBV7-9, the J call TRBJ2-4; D not resolved. The CDR3 has 14 residues. CDR1 is SEHNR and CDR2 is FQNEAQ in the germline V gene (reference sequence). V was cut by 5 bases and J by 0 bases, with 8 bases left in between. As DNA, the CDR3 is TGTGCCAGCAGCCCAGTAGTAGCCAAAAACATTCAGTACTTC. Protein product: CASSPVVAKNIQYF.

V is TRBV2 and J is TRBJ2-5; TRBD1 matches 10 bases. The germline V gene has CDR1 SNHLY and CDR2 FYNNEI. The CDR3 length is 16 residues. Losses at the gene ends were 10 bases for V and 4 bases for J; bases not matched to a gene: 15. CDR3 DNA: TGTGCCACTACTGTACTAGACAGGGGGCGAGGAGAGACCCAGTACTTC. It translates to CATTVLDRGRGETQYF.

The V gene is TRBV10-3, the J gene TRBJ2-3; D remains ambiguous. Germline CDR1 reads ENHRY; CDR2 reads SYGVKD. The CDR3 is made up of 11 amino acids. Trimming shortened V by 9 bases and J by 1 base, and 5 bases separated the two germline ends. This CDR3 is CAIGRTDTQYF. The CDR3 coding sequence is TGTGCCATAGGTCGCACAGATACGCAGTATTTT.

This clone was counted once. An end of the junction differs from the germline gene, which may be a read error. V gene TRBV10-3 combines with J gene TRBJ2-7, with 7 bases lining up with TRBD1. The CDR3 covers 12 residues. The germline gives CDR1 ENHRY, CDR2 SYGVKD. The DNA of the CDR3 is TGTGCCTCACGAGGGGGCTCCTACGGGCAGTACTTC. It yields the protein CASRGGSYGQYF.